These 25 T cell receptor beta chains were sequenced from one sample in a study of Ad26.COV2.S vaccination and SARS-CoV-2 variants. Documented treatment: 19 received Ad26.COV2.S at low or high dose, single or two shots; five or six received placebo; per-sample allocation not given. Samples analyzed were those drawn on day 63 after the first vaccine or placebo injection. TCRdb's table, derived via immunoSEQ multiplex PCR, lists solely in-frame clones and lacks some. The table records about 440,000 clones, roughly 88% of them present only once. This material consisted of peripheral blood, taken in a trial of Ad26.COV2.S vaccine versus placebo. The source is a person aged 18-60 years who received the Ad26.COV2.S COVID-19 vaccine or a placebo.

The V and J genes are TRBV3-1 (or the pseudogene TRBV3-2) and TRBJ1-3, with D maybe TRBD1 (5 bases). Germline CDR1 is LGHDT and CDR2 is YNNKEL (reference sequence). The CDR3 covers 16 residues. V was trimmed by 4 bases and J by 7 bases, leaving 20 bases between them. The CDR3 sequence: CASSLGPGVGGNTIYF. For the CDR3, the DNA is TGTGCCAGCAGCCTCGGGCCGGGCGTCGGGGGGAACACCATATATTTT.

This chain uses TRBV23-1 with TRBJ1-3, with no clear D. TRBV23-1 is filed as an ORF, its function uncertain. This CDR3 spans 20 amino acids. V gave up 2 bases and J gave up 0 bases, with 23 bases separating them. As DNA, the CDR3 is TGCGCCAGCAGTCAACGCCTTCACAGTCGCCACTTTCTCTCTGGAAACACCATATATTTT. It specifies CASSQRLHSRHFLSGNTIYF.

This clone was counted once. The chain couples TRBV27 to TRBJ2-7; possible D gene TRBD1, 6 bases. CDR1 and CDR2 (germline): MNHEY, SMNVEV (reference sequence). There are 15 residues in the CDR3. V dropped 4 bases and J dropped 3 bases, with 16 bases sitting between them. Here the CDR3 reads CASSSVGHRIYEQYF. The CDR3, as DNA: TGTGCCAGCAGTTCGGTGGGACACAGAATCTACGAGCAGTACTTC.

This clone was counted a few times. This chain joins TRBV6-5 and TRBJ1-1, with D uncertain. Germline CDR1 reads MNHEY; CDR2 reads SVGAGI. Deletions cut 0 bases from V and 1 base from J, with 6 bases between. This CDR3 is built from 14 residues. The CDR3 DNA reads TGTGCCAGCAGTTACTCGTATTCGAACACTGAAGCTTTCTTT. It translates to CASSYSYSNTEAFF.

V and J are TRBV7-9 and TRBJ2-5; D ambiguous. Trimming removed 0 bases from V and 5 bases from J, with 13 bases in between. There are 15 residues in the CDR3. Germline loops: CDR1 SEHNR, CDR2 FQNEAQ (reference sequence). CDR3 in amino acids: CASSLAEGSIETQYF. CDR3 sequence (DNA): TGTGCCAGCAGCTTAGCGGAAGGGTCAATTGAGACCCAGTACTTC.

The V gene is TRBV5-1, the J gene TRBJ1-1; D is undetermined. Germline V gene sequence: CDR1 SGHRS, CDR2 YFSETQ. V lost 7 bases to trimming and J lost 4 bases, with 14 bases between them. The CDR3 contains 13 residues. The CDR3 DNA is TGCGCCAGCGGGAGAGGAGCGGGCACTGAAGCTTTCTTT. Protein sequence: CASGRGAGTEAFF.

The CDR3 loop reads CASSEGAPGLTYEQYF. CDR3 DNA: TGTGCCAGCAGTGAAGGGGCCCCCGGGCTGACCTACGAGCAGTACTTC. The chain recombines TRBV2 with TRBJ2-7; D not certain. The CDR3 totals 16 residues. Per germline, CDR1 SNHLY and CDR2 FYNNEI. The V end was cut by 1 base, the J end by 2 bases, with 15 bases between.

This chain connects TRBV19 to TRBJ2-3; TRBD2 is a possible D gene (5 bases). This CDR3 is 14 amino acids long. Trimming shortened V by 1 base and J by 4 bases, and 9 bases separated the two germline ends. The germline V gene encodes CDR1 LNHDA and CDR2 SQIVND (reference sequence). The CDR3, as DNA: TGTGCCAGTAGTATAGGAGGGTCCGCAGATACGCAGTATTTT. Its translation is CASSIGGSADTQYF. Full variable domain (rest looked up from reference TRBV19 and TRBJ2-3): DGGITQSPKYLFRKEGQNVTLSCEQNLNHDAMYWYRQDPGQGLRLIYYSQIVNDFQKGDIAEGYSVSREKKESFPLTVTSAQKNPTAFYLCASSIGGSADTQYFGPGTRLTVL.

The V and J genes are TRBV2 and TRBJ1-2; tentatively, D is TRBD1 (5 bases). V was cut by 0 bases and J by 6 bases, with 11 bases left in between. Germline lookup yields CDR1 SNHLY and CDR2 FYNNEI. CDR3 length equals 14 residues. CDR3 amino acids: CASSEALQGDGYTF. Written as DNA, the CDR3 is TGTGCCAGCAGTGAAGCGCTTCAAGGGGATGGCTACACCTTC.

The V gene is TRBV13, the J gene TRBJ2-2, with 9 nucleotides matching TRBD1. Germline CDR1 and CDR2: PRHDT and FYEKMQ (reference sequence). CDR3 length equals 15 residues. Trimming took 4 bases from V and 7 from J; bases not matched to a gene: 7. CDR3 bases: TGTGCCAGCAGCTCCCTGGGACAGGGCAACGGGGAGCTGTTTTTT. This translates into CASSSLGQGNGELFF.

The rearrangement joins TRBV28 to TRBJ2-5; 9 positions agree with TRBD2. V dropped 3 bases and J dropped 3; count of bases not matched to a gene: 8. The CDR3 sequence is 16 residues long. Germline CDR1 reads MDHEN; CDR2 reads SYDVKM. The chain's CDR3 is CASSFAGLAREETQYF. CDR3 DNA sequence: TGTGCCAGCAGTTTTGCCGGACTAGCGCGGGAAGAGACCCAGTACTTC. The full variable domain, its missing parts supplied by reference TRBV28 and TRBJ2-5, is DVKVTQSSRYLVKRTGEKVFLECVQDMDHENMFWYRQDPGLGLRLIYFSYDVKMKEKGDIPEGYSVSREKKERFSLILESASTNQTSMYLCASSFAGLAREETQYFGPGTRLLVL.

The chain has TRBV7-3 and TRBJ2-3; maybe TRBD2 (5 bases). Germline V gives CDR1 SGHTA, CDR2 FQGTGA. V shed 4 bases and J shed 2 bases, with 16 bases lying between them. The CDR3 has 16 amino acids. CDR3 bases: TGTGCCAGCAGCTCACTCAGCGGCCCCGTCACAGATACGCAGTATTTT. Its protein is CASSSLSGPVTDTQYF.

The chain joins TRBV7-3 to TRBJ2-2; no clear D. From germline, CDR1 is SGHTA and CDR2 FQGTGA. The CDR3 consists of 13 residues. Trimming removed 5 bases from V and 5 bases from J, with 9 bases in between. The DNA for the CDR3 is TGTGCCAGCAGCACCCAGGCGACCGGGGAGCTGTTTTTT. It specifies CASSTQATGELFF. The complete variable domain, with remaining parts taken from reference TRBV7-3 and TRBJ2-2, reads GAGVSQTPSNKVTEKGKYVELRCDPISGHTALYWYRQSLGQGPEFLIYFQGTGAADDSGLPNDRFFAVRPEGSVSTLKIQRTERGDSAVYLCASSTQATGELFFGEGSRLTVL.

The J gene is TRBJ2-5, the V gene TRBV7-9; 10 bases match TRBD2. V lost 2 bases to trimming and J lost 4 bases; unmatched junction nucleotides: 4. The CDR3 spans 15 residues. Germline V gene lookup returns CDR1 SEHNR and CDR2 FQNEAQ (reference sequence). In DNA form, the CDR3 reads TGTGCCAGCAGCTTACTAGCGGGAGAGGGAGAGACCCAGTACTTC. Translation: CASSLLAGEGETQYF.

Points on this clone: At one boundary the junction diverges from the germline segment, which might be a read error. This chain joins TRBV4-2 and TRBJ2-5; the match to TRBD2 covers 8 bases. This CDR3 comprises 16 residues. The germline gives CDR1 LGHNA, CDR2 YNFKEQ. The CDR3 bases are TGTGCCAGCAGCCAAGACCCCGGGAGGGTACAAGAGGCCCAGTACTTC. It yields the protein CASSQDPGRVQEAQYF.

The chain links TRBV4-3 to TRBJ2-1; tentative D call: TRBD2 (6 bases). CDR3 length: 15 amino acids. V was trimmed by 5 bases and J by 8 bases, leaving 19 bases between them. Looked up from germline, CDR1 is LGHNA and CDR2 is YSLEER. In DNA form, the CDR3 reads TGCGCCAGCAGCGAAAGGTGGGGGGTAGTCCATGAGCAGTTCTTC. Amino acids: CASSERWGVVHEQFF.

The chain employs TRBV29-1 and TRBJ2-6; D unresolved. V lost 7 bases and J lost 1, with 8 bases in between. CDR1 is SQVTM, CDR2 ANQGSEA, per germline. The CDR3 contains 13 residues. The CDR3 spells CSADMSGANVLTF. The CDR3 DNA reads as TGCAGCGCAGACATGTCTGGGGCCAACGTCCTGACTTTC.

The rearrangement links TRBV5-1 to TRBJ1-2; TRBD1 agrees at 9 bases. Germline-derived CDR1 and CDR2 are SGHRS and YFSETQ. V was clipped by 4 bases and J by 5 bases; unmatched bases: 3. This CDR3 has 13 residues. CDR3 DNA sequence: TGCGCCAGCAGCGTCGACAGGGGGTATGGCTACACCTTC. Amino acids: CASSVDRGYGYTF.

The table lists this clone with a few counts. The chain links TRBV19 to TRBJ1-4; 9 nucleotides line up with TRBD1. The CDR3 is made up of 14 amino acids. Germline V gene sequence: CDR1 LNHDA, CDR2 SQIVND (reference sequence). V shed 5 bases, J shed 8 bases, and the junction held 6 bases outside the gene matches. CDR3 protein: CASSLQGAREKLFF. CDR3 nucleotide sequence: TGTGCCAGTAGTCTACAGGGGGCGCGAGAAAAACTGTTTTTT.

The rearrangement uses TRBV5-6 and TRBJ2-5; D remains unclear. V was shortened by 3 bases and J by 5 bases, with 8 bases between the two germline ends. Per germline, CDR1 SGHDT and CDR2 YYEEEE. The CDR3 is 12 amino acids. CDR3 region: CASSYKRETQYF. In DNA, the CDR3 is TGTGCCAGCAGCTACAAAAGGGAGACCCAGTACTTC.

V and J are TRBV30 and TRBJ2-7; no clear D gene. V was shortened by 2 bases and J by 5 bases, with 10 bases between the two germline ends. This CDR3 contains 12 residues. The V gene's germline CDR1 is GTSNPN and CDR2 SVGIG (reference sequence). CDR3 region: CAWSSLGDEQYF. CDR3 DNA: TGTGCCTGGAGTTCGCTAGGAGACGAGCAGTACTTC.

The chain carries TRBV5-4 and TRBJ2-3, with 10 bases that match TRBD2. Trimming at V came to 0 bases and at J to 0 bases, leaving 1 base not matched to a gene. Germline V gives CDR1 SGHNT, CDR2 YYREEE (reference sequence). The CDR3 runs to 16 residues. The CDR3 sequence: CASSLGTSGSTDTQYF. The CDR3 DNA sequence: TGTGCCAGCAGCTTGGGGACTAGCGGCAGCACAGATACGCAGTATTTT.

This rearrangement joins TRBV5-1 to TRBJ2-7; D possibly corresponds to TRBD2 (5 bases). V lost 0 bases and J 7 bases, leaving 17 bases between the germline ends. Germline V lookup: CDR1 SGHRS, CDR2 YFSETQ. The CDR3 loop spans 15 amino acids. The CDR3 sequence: CASSLEGGLADEQYF. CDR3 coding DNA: TGCGCCAGCAGCTTGGAAGGCGGGCTAGCCGATGAGCAGTACTTC. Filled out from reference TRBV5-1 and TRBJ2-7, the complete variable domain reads KAGVTQTPRYLIKTRGQQVTLSCSPISGHRSVSWYQQTPGQGLQFLFEYFSETQRNKGNFPGRFSGRQFSNSRSEMNVSTLELGDSALYLCASSLEGGLADEQYFGPGTRLTVT.

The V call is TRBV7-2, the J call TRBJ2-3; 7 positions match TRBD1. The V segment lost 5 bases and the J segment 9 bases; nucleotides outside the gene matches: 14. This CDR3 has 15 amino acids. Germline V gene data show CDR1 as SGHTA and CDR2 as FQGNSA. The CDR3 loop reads CASSPRQGLTWTQYF. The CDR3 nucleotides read TGTGCCAGCAGCCCACGACAGGGCTTAACTTGGACGCAGTATTTT.

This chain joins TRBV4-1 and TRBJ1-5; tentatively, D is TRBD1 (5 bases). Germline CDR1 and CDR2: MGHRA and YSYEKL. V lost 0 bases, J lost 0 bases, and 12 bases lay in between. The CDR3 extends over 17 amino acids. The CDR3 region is CASSQDLDSYSNQPQHF. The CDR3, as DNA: TGCGCCAGCAGCCAAGATCTCGACAGTTATAGCAATCAGCCCCAGCATTTT.